Listed below are T cell receptor beta chains from one sample, sequenced in a study of shared clonotypes between healthy human individuals. Clones were sequenced by immunoSEQ multiplex PCR, and TCRdb holds only the in-frame ones, with some missing. The table has about 680,000 clones, around 92% seen once; the top ten hold approximately 22%. The sequencing input was naive CD8+ T cells sorted from blood. The origin of the receptors is a man between 25 and 39 years old in good health. Each CDR3 is given with its conserved first and last residue. The D gene is left open where the match is weak. A clone size is listed for some rows: how often the clone was seen (once, few, many), or a class if it is expanded.

V gene	J gene	clone size	D gene	CDR3 DNA	CDR3 protein
TRBV29-1	TRBJ2-7	NA	NA	TGCAGCGTTGAAACCCAGGAAAGTTCCTACGAGCAGTACTTC	CSVETQESSYEQYF
TRBV7-2	TRBJ2-7	NA	TRBD2	TGTGCCAGCAGCTCCGGACTAGGGCTCGACGAGCAGTACTTC	CASSSGLGLDEQYF
TRBV7-9	TRBJ2-5	NA	NA	TGTGCCAGCAGCACTACAGGCTCTGACCCGGCTGGGGGCCAAGAGACCCAGTACTTC	CASSTTGSDPAGGQETQYF
TRBV6-5	TRBJ2-1	once	NA	TGTGCCAGCAGTTACCCCCGTGGGGGCGAATATGAGCAGTTCTTC	CASSYPRGGEYEQFF
TRBV9	TRBJ2-1	NA	NA	TGTGCCAGCAGCGTCCTGAGGAGCTCCTACAATGAGCAGTTCTTC	CASSVLRSSYNEQFF
TRBV6-6	TRBJ2-7	NA	NA	TGTGCCAGCAGTTATAGCAGCGGACCATCCTACGAGCAGTACTTC	CASSYSSGPSYEQYF
TRBV29-1	TRBJ2-4	NA	NA	TGCAGCGTCCCGGGACCGGTCATTCAGTACTTC	CSVPGPVIQYF
TRBV10-1	TRBJ2-7	NA	NA	TGCGCCAGCAGTGAAGGGACGAGCTCCTACGAGCAGTACTTC	CASSEGTSSYEQYF
TRBV30	TRBJ1-3	NA	TRBD1	TGTGCCTGGACCGAGGGGACAGGGCTCTCTGGAAACACCATATATTTT	CAWTEGTGLSGNTIYF
TRBV11-1	TRBJ2-7	NA	NA	TGTGCCAGCAGCTTAGCCAGGGGAAGGGACTCCTACGAGCAGTACTTC	CASSLARGRDSYEQYF
TRBV7-9	TRBJ2-3	once	TRBD1	TGTGCCAGCAGCTCCGATTTGTTTGGGGACAGTATCCCTTTT	CASSSDLFGDSIPF
TRBV2	TRBJ2-7	NA	NA	TGTGCCAGCAGCTGGGACTTCTACGAGCAGTACTTC	CASSWDFYEQYF
TRBV28	TRBJ2-1	NA	TRBD2	TGTGCCAGCAGTCCTACCTGGGGTAGCGGGGACGCTTACGAAAATGAGCAGTTCTTC	CASSPTWGSGDAYENEQFF
TRBV5-4	TRBJ2-1	NA	NA	TGTGCCAGCAGCTCGGGGGTAGTAAATGAGCAGTTCTTC	CASSSGVVNEQFF
TRBV4-3	TRBJ2-1	NA	TRBD2	TGCGCCAGCAGCCAAGATTCGGGACTAGCCCCCTACAATGAGCAGTTCTTC	CASSQDSGLAPYNEQFF
TRBV14	TRBJ2-7	once	NA	TGTGCCAGCAGCCAGGGGTCGCTTTCCTACGAGCAGTACTTC	CASSQGSLSYEQYF
TRBV7-9	TRBJ2-7	NA	NA	TGTGCCACGGGACCCGGGGCCTACGAGCAGTACTTC	CATGPGAYEQYF
TRBV5-1	TRBJ1-1	NA	TRBD1	TGCGCCAGCAGCTTGCTACCGGGACAGGGGTCTGAAGCTTTCTTT	CASSLLPGQGSEAFF
TRBV4-1	TRBJ2-7	once	NA	TGCGCCAGCAGCCAAGCCGGGACCCTCGGGGAGCAGTACTTC	CASSQAGTLGEQYF
TRBV27	TRBJ1-2	NA	NA	TGTGCCAGCAGTAAGGGTGACGCTAACTATGGCTACACCTTC	CASSKGDANYGYTF
TRBV9	TRBJ2-2	NA	TRBD1	TGTGCCAGCAGCGGGACAGGGCTGATGAGCACCGGGGAGCTGTTTTTT	CASSGTGLMSTGELFF
TRBV7-9	TRBJ2-3	NA	TRBD1	TGTGCCAGCAGCTTAGCAGGGACAGGTCCAATCTCTAGCACAGATACGCAGTATTTT	CASSLAGTGPISSTDTQYF
TRBV19	TRBJ2-1	NA	NA	TGTGCCAGTAGTGACTCAGGCTCGTCCTACAATGAGCAGTTCTTC	CASSDSGSSYNEQFF
TRBV7-2	TRBJ1-5	once	TRBD1	TGTGCCAGCACCGAAACAGGGGTCTATAGCAATCAGCCCCAGCATTTT	CASTETGVYSNQPQHF
TRBV27	TRBJ2-1	NA	NA	TGTGCCAGCAGTCCGGAAGGACATCTTGAGCAGTTCTTC	CASSPEGHLEQFF
TRBV7-9	TRBJ1-4	NA	NA	TGTGCCAGCAGCTTAAACTCCCTAGCCAGCCTCACTAATGAAAAACTGTTTTTT	CASSLNSLASLTNEKLFF
TRBV5-4	TRBJ2-3	NA	TRBD2	TGTGCCAGCAGCCTAGCGGGAGGGCCGGATACGCAGTATTTT	CASSLAGGPDTQYF